The rows below give T cell receptor beta chains drawn from one sample of a study of blood T cell repertoires in COVID-19. Measured with immunoSEQ multiplex PCR; TCRdb has only the in-frame clones, and not every one. The table shows 250,000 to 300,000 clones, with over 65% occurring only once. The specimen sequenced was peripheral blood. Receptors were obtained from a man aged 60 to 75 who had recovered from COVID-19. Each CDR3 is given with its conserved first and last residue. D genes are given only for firm matches. Not every row has a clone size; where given, it reads once, few, many or a size class.

clone_size j_call d_call v_call cdr3_aa cdr3_nt
once TRBJ2-2 - TRBV7-9 CASSLAGPTGELFF TGTGCCAGCAGCTTGGCGGGCCCCACCGGGGAGCTGTTTTTT
- TRBJ1-2 - TRBV7-9 CASKDSDGYTF TGTGCCAGCAAGGACAGTGATGGCTACACCTTC
- TRBJ2-1 TRBD1 TRBV18 CASSTQGWEQFF TGTGCCAGCTCAACACAGGGGTGGGAGCAGTTCTTC
- TRBJ2-7 - TRBV5-1 CASSLDRTSYEQYF TGCGCCAGCAGCTTGGACAGGACCTCCTACGAGCAGTACTTC
once TRBJ2-6 - TRBV30 CAWRKGVAGANVLTF TGTGCCTGGAGAAAAGGGGTGGCCGGGGCCAACGTCCTGACTTTC
- TRBJ2-1 - TRBV5-4 CASSLASYNNEQFF TGTGCCAGCAGCTTGGCTAGCTATAACAATGAGCAGTTCTTC
- TRBJ2-3 TRBD2 TRBV9 CASSIAGVPTDTQYF TGTGCCAGCAGCATAGCGGGAGTTCCGACAGATACGCAGTATTTT
- TRBJ1-1 TRBD1 TRBV18 CASSPGQGASRNTEAFF TGTGCCAGCTCGCCGGGACAGGGGGCATCACGGAACACTGAAGCTTTCTTT
once TRBJ2-5 TRBD1 TRBV7-7 CASSPLTGGTETQYF TGTGCTAGCAGCCCGCTCACAGGGGGGACTGAGACCCAGTACTTC
- TRBJ2-4 TRBD1 TRBV28 CASRPGTGAVAKNIQYF TGTGCCAGCAGACCTGGGACAGGGGCTGTAGCCAAAAACATTCAGTACTTC
- TRBJ2-7 - TRBV7-2 CASSLAGGLAGEQYF TGTGCCAGCAGCTTAGCGGGAGGATTGGCCGGCGAGCAGTACTTC
- TRBJ1-3 - TRBV11-2 CASSYRFDRSAGNTIYF TGTGCCAGCAGCTATAGGTTCGACAGATCGGCTGGAAACACCATATATTTT
once TRBJ1-5 - TRBV5-4 CASSLGGTQPQHF TGTGCCAGCAGCTTGGGAGGTACTCAGCCCCAGCATTTT
- TRBJ1-6 - TRBV6-5 CASSTGASPLHF TGTGCCAGCTCCACAGGAGCCTCACCCCTCCACTTT
- TRBJ1-3 - TRBV18 CASSSSRGDTIYF TGTGCCAGCTCATCAAGTCGGGGAGACACCATATATTTT
- TRBJ2-2 - TRBV3-1/TRBV3-2 CASSQTGELFF TGTGCCAGCAGCCAAACAGGGGAGCTGTTTTTT
- TRBJ1-2 - TRBV6-5 CASSSVAGGGYTF TGTGCCAGCAGTAGTGTTGCTGGAGGTGGCTACACCTTC
few TRBJ1-4 - TRBV7-6 CASSFVFQINEKLFF TGTGCCAGCAGCTTCGTCTTCCAGATTAATGAAAAACTGTTTTTT
once TRBJ2-7 TRBD1 TRBV11-2 CASSPGQGVFEQYF TGTGCCAGCAGCCCGGGACAGGGGGTATTCGAGCAGTACTTC
- TRBJ2-7 - TRBV20-1 CSARSLYEQYF TGCAGTGCTAGGAGCCTATACGAGCAGTACTTC
- TRBJ2-1 TRBD2 TRBV19 CASSRTSGSFYNEQFF TGTGCCAGTAGCCGGACTAGCGGGTCTTTCTACAATGAGCAGTTCTTC
- TRBJ2-1 TRBD1 TRBV19 CASSINRGRGNNEQFF TGTGCCAGTAGTATCAACAGGGGAAGGGGTAACAATGAGCAGTTCTTC